The rows below give T cell receptor beta chains drawn from one sample of a study of cytotoxic CD8 clonotypes in ibrutinib-treated CLL. Only in-frame clones appear in the TCRdb table, and some are missing; sequencing was by immunoSEQ multiplex PCR. The sample consists of nearly 85,000 clones, roughly 77% of them appearing once. This specimen consisted of PBMCs, obtained after 12 months of ibrutinib treatment. The origin of the receptors is a human donor with chronic lymphocytic leukemia. CDR3s include the opening cysteine and the closing phenylalanine or tryptophan. The D gene is left open where the match is weak. Clone size is stated in some rows and not others, as once, few, many or a class when expanded.

length,V,size,J,D,DNA,CDR3
16,TRBV5-6,once,TRBJ2-3,TRBD2,TGTGCCAGCAGCTTGCGGTGGGGGGGGTCCACAGATACGCAGTATTTT,CASSLRWGGSTDTQYF
16,TRBV18,-,TRBJ1-2,-,TGTGCCAGCTCACCACATCCGCCGGACAGACCCTATGGCTACACCTTC,CASSPHPPDRPYGYTF
14,TRBV18,-,TRBJ1-5,-,TGTGCCAGCTCACGGGGACGGTCTCCTCAGCCCCAGCATTTT,CASSRGRSPQPQHF
14,TRBV29-1,few,TRBJ2-1,TRBD1,TGCAGCGTCGCAGCCCCCGGGACAGAAAATGAGCAGTTCTTC,CSVAAPGTENEQFF
12,TRBV7-2,-,TRBJ1-2,TRBD1,TGTGCCAGTGGGACAGCTAACTATGGCTACACCTTC,CASGTANYGYTF
14,TRBV18,-,TRBJ2-3,-,TGTGCCAGCTCACTCGACGGGTACACAGATACGCAGTATTTT,CASSLDGYTDTQYF
15,TRBV6-5,-,TRBJ2-1,TRBD2,TGTGCCAGCAGTTACTCGGCGGGGGGGGTGGCTGAGCAGTTCTTC,CASSYSAGGVAEQFF
13,TRBV29-1,-,TRBJ1-1,TRBD1,TGCAGCGGGGGACAGGCGTTGAACACTGAAGCTTTCTTT,CSGGQALNTEAFF
13,TRBV6-5,-,TRBJ1-2,-,TGTGCCAGCAGTTACTCGTCGCAGGGCGGCTACACCTTC,CASSYSSQGGYTF
16,TRBV19,-,TRBJ2-5,-,TGTGCCAGTAGTATAGATCTCGGGGTCCAGGCAGGGGCCCAGTACTTC,CASSIDLGVQAGAQYF
15,TRBV7-6,-,TRBJ2-7,-,TGTGCCAGCAGCTTAGGGCCGGACGGACCCTACGAGCAGTACTTC,CASSLGPDGPYEQYF
14,TRBV5-1,-,TRBJ2-1,-,TGCGCCAGCAGCTGGACAGAACCCTACAATGAGCAGTTCTTC,CASSWTEPYNEQFF
19,TRBV10-1,few,TRBJ2-1,TRBD1,TGCGCCAGCAGTGAGCCCCGGACAGGGGGCAAGTGGTCCTACAATGAGCAGTTCTTC,CASSEPRTGGKWSYNEQFF
17,TRBV19,few,TRBJ2-1,-,TGTGCCAGTACCACAGGAGGGGAGGGACACTCCTACAATGAGCAGTTCTTC,CASTTGGEGHSYNEQFF
15,TRBV7-9,few,TRBJ1-1,-,TGTGCCAGCAGCCCAAAGGTAGTTGGCTCCCCTGAAGCTTTCTTT,CASSPKVVGSPEAFF
12,TRBV29-1,-,TRBJ2-7,-,TGCAGCGTTGGGGGGGCGCGCAACGAGCAGTACTTC,CSVGGARNEQYF
15,TRBV7-9,-,TRBJ2-7,TRBD2,TGTGCCAGCAGCCCCATTAGCGGGAGCATCTACGAGCAGTACTTC,CASSPISGSIYEQYF
16,TRBV5-1,-,TRBJ2-2,-,TGCGCCAGCAGCCCTGCCTGGCAGGGGAACACCGGGGAGCTGTTTTTT,CASSPAWQGNTGELFF
14,TRBV9,once,TRBJ1-1,-,TGTGCCAGCAGCGTAGCTGGGGTGAGGACTGAAGCTTTCTTT,CASSVAGVRTEAFF
14,TRBV7-2,-,TRBJ1-1,TRBD1,TGTGCCAGCAGCTTAGGACCGGGACAGGTTGAAGCTTTCTTT,CASSLGPGQVEAFF
15,TRBV5-1,-,TRBJ2-5,TRBD1,TGCGCCAGCAGCTTGGCCGGGACAGGGCAAGAGACCCAGTACTTC,CASSLAGTGQETQYF
15,TRBV7-6,once,TRBJ2-3,-,TGTGCCAGCAGCCCCTATGGCCCCGGCACAGATACGCAGTATTTT,CASSPYGPGTDTQYF
12,TRBV28,medium-sized,TRBJ1-2,-,TGTGCCAGCAGTTTAACCCCACATGGCTACACCTTC,CASSLTPHGYTF
14,TRBV5-1,-,TRBJ1-6,-,TGCGCCAGCAGCGCGGTGCCTGGGGGTTCACCCCTCCACTTT,CASSAVPGGSPLHF
16,TRBV5-1,-,TRBJ2-7,TRBD2,TGCGCCAGCAGCCCGAGGGGGGGACTAGGTACCTACGAGCAGTACTTC,CASSPRGGLGTYEQYF
14,TRBV7-9,-,TRBJ2-5,TRBD2,TGTGCCAGCACCACGGGGGGAATACAAGAGACCCAGTACTTC,CASTTGGIQETQYF
17,TRBV10-3,-,TRBJ1-2,-,TGTGCCATCAGGGCAGGGAAGGGAATGGGTTCTAACTATGGCTACACCTTC,CAIRAGKGMGSNYGYTF
15,TRBV6-1,-,TRBJ1-3,-,TGTGCCAGCCGAATTAACCACTCCTCTGGAAACACCATATATTTT,CASRINHSSGNTIYF
17,TRBV7-9,once,TRBJ2-7,-,TGTGCCAGCAGCCCCCGAGGCCGGGACACCAGCTCCTACGAGCAGTACTTC,CASSPRGRDTSSYEQYF
14,TRBV18,-,TRBJ1-4,-,TGTGCCAGCTCACCTGAGGCGGATAATGAAAAACTGTTTTTT,CASSPEADNEKLFF
16,TRBV27,-,TRBJ2-7,-,TGTGCCAGCAGTTTGGTCCCCGAGCGTTTTGTCTACGAGCAGTACTTC,CASSLVPERFVYEQYF
18,TRBV19,many,TRBJ1-2,-,TGTGCCAGTAGTATAGATCTTTTCCGGGGTGCGGGACTCTATGGCTACACCTTC,CASSIDLFRGAGLYGYTF